The 16 T cell receptor beta chains in this list originate from one sample, sequenced in a study of shared clonotypes between healthy human individuals. TCRdb's table, derived via immunoSEQ multiplex PCR, lists solely in-frame clones and lacks some. Found here are 300,000 to 350,000 clones, around 70% of them singletons; the top ten hold roughly 10%. Sequencing was performed on memory CD4+ T cells sorted from blood. The subset denotes: CD45RA-negative fraction. Receptors were obtained from a man aged 25-45 years in good health.

In DNA, the CDR3 is TGTGCCAGCAGCTTAGGGGAGTGGGGGACCCAGTACTTC. Protein product: CASSLGEWGTQYF. The chain uses TRBV7-9 and TRBJ2-5, with D maybe TRBD2 (5 bases). The CDR3 has 13 residues. V was shortened by 1 base and J by 7 bases, with 10 bases between the two germline ends. Germline CDR1 is SEHNR and CDR2 is FQNEAQ (reference sequence).

The chain links TRBV7-7 to TRBJ2-3; 14 bases fit TRBD2. Looked up from germline, CDR1 is SSHAT and CDR2 is FNYEAQ (reference sequence). The length of the CDR3 is 16 residues. Trimming at V came to 6 bases and at J to 4 bases, leaving 6 bases not matched to a gene. CDR3 residues: CASSRGTSGSADTQYF. The CDR3 DNA follows: TGTGCCAGCAGTCGAGGGACTAGCGGGAGCGCAGATACGCAGTATTTT. The whole variable domain, remainder taken from reference TRBV7-7 and TRBJ2-3, is GAGVSQSPRYKVTKRGQDVTLRCDPISSHATLYWYQQALGQGPEFLTYFNYEAQPDKSGLPSDRFSAERPEGSISTLTIQRTEQRDSAMYRCASSRGTSGSADTQYFGPGTRLTVL.

The chain carries TRBV10-2 and TRBJ2-3, with 11 bases aligning to TRBD1. J gave up 5 bases and V 2 bases, and 3 bases lay outside the gene matches. This CDR3 comprises 15 residues. The germline CDR1 and CDR2 sequences are WSHSY and SAAADI. The chain's CDR3 is CASSELGQGVDTQYF. The CDR3 DNA is TGCGCCAGCAGTGAGCTGGGACAGGGGGTAGATACGCAGTATTTT.

This clone was observed a handful of times. This sequence joins TRBV30 and TRBJ1-2, with 7 bases lining up with TRBD1. The germline gives CDR1 GTSNPN, CDR2 SVGIG (reference sequence). V lost 8 bases to trimming and J lost 4 bases; unmatched junction nucleotides: 10. This CDR3 region has 13 residues. CDR3 DNA sequence: TGTGCCAGCGGGCGGGACAGCATCTATGGCTACACCTTC. As protein: CASGRDSIYGYTF.

The rearrangement uses TRBV2 and TRBJ2-2; no clear D gene. From germline, CDR1 is SNHLY and CDR2 FYNNEI. The CDR3 sequence is 14 residues long. V was cut by 7 bases and J by 0 bases, with 9 bases left in between. The CDR3 sequence is CASKATTNTGELFF. The CDR3 region has the DNA TGTGCCAGCAAAGCGACAACGAACACCGGGGAGCTGTTTTTT.

V gene TRBV4-1 combines with J gene TRBJ2-4; D not resolved. Looked up from germline, CDR1 is MGHRA and CDR2 is YSYEKL. The ends were cut back, 1 base at V and 0 bases at J, with 7 bases in the middle. The CDR3 sequence is 15 residues long. CDR3 sequence: CASSQGRLAKNIQYF. The DNA for the CDR3 is TGCGCCAGCAGCCAAGGTCGGCTAGCCAAAAACATTCAGTACTTC.

The rearrangement uses TRBV5-4 and TRBJ2-1; D is possibly TRBD2 (6 bases). CDR3 length: 14 amino acids. Trimming removed 4 bases at V and 3 bases at J, with 11 bases between. The germline V gene encodes CDR1 SGHNT and CDR2 YYREEE (reference sequence). The CDR3 protein is CASSSRDFYNEQFF. CDR3 nucleotides: TGTGCCAGCAGCAGCCGGGACTTCTACAATGAGCAGTTCTTC.

The chain carries TRBV28 and TRBJ2-7; the D gene is possibly TRBD1 (5 bases). V lost 7 bases, J lost 6 bases, and 13 bases lay in between. Germline-derived CDR1 and CDR2 are MDHEN and SYDVKM. The CDR3 has 12 amino acids. Here the CDR3 reads CASTFLGREQYF. CDR3 DNA: TGTGCCAGCACTTTTCTGGGGCGCGAGCAGTACTTC.

The sample holds a few counts of this clone. The chain recombines TRBV11-2 with TRBJ2-7, with a tentative D call TRBD1 (6 bases). The CDR3 sequence is 14 residues long. V lost 9 bases and J 3 bases, leaving 18 bases between the germline ends. CDR1 and CDR2 from the germline V gene are SGHAT and FQNNGV. CDR3 DNA: TGTGCCAGTAGGGACATCCAGATGGGCTACGAGCAGTACTTC. Translating it yields CASRDIQMGYEQYF. Supplemented by reference TRBV11-2 and TRBJ2-7, the full variable domain reads EAGVAQSPRYKIIEKRQSVAFWCNPISGHATLYWYQQILGQGPKLLIQFQNNGVVDDSQLPKDRFSAERLKGVDSTLKIQPAKLEDSAVYLCASRDIQMGYEQYFGPGTRLTVT.

The rearrangement joins TRBV5-6 to TRBJ1-1, with TRBD1 matching 7 bases. Unmatched junction bases numbered 3, after V lost 4 bases and J lost 0 bases. This CDR3 region has 14 residues. Per germline, CDR1 SGHDT and CDR2 YYEEEE. The CDR3: CASSRQGMNTEAFF. The CDR3 nucleotides read TGTGCCAGCAGCCGACAGGGCATGAACACTGAAGCTTTCTTT.

The gene calls are TRBV18 and TRBJ1-4; 10 bases agree with TRBD1. The germline CDR1 and CDR2 sequences are KGHSH and LQKENI. The CDR3 extends over 15 amino acids. The V segment lost 0 bases and the J segment 7 bases; nucleotides outside the gene matches: 2. The CDR3 coding sequence is TGTGCCAGCTCACCACCCGGGACAGGGGTTGAAAAACTGTTTTTT. It is translated as CASSPPGTGVEKLFF.

V is TRBV4-1 and J is TRBJ1-2; 9 bases align to TRBD1. There are 16 residues in the CDR3. Looked up from germline, CDR1 is MGHRA and CDR2 is YSYEKL. V shed 0 bases, J shed 6 bases, and the junction held 8 bases outside the gene matches. The CDR3 protein is CASSQDTGTGWDGYTF. DNA of the CDR3: TGCGCCAGCAGCCAAGATACCGGGACAGGGTGGGATGGCTACACCTTC.

This chain links TRBV29-1 with TRBJ2-1; tentatively, D is TRBD1 (7 bases). The CDR3 runs to 14 residues. Trimming cost V 6 bases and J 6 bases, with 18 bases left between them. Germline V gene lookup returns CDR1 SQVTM and CDR2 ANQGSEA. The CDR3 loop is CSVLGGRDSNEQFF. The DNA for the CDR3 is TGCAGCGTCCTGGGGGGTCGGGACAGCAATGAGCAGTTCTTC.

CDR3 amino acids: CASSYSGPTGQFF. The CDR3 DNA reads as TGTGCCAGCAGTTACTCGGGGCCGACCGGGCAGTTCTTC. The gene calls are TRBV6-5 and TRBJ2-1, with D maybe TRBD1 (5 bases). The V gene lost 0 bases and the J gene lost 12 bases, with 12 bases spanning the gap. The CDR3 is 13 residues long. CDR1 and CDR2 (germline): MNHEY, SVGAGI.

Worth noting for this clone: Since a much larger clone is just one base distant, this may be a read error. CDR3 sequence: CASSLGQLNEKLFF. The DNA for the CDR3 is TGTGCCAGCAGCTTAGGACAGTTAAATGAAAAACTGTTTTTT. The J gene is TRBJ1-4, the V gene TRBV7-9; weak D call: TRBD1 (5 bases). The germline V gene encodes CDR1 SEHNR and CDR2 FQNEAQ (reference sequence). The CDR3 is made up of 14 amino acids. V was pared by 1 base and J by 5 bases, with 8 bases between.

The chain joins TRBV6-1 to TRBJ2-5; D uncertain. CDR3 length: 11 residues. From germline, CDR1 is MNHNS and CDR2 SASEGT. Trimming stripped 2 bases from V and 5 bases from J, with 3 bases between. Here the CDR3 reads CASSERETQYF. For the CDR3, the DNA is TGTGCCAGCAGTGAACGGGAGACCCAGTACTTC.